The 31 T cell receptor beta chains presented below share a single source sample, sequenced in a study of T cell responses to AZD1222 COVID-19 vaccine. Profiling relied on immunoSEQ multiplex PCR, and the TCRdb table lists in-frame clones only, not all of them. The sample shows some 79,000 clones, 80% to 90% of them seen only once. The specimen comprised peripheral blood, sampled 28 days after the second AZD1222 dose. The receptor source for this set is an adult who received the AZD1222 COVID-19 vaccine.

This chain connects TRBV12-3 or TRBV12-4 to TRBJ2-7; maybe TRBD1 (6 bases). V was cut by 7 bases and J by 6 bases, with 10 bases left in between. The CDR3 covers 11 residues. For the CDR3, the DNA is TGTGCCAGCAAAATAGGGGGCGAGCAGTACTTC. It codes for CASKIGGEQYF.

The CDR3: CASSLGGTKGTTEAFF. The CDR3 DNA sequence: TGTGCCAGCAGCTTAGGAGGGACAAAGGGTACCACTGAAGCTTTCTTT. The rearrangement links TRBV7-6 to TRBJ1-1, with D perhaps matching TRBD1 (6 bases). The length of the CDR3 is 16 residues. V was pared by 1 base and J by 4 bases, with 16 bases between. The germline CDR1 and CDR2 sequences are SGHVS and FNYEAQ.

The chain is built from TRBV11-1 and TRBJ1-6; D is unresolved. The CDR3 is 14 residues long. Trimming removed 4 bases from V and 7 bases from J, with 11 bases in between. From germline, CDR1 is SGHAT and CDR2 FQDESV (reference sequence). CDR3 sequence: CASSSPARNSPLHF. The CDR3 nucleotides read TGTGCCAGCAGCTCCCCGGCGCGGAATTCACCCCTCCACTTT.

In the case of this clone: Different DNA sequences within this sample yield the same CDR3. The V gene is TRBV7-2, the J gene TRBJ1-6; a possible D gene is TRBD1 (5 bases). Trimming pared 0 bases from V and 5 bases from J, leaving 5 bases between. From germline, CDR1 is SGHTA and CDR2 FQGNSA. This CDR3 has 14 amino acids. The CDR3 loop reads CASSLARDNSPLHF. CDR3 coding DNA: TGTGCCAGCAGCTTAGCCAGGGATAATTCACCCCTCCACTTT.

The chain has TRBV6-5 and TRBJ1-2; D not certain. Germline values: CDR1 MNHEY, CDR2 SVGAGI. The V end was cut by 8 bases, the J end by 0 bases, with 10 bases between. The CDR3 consists of 13 residues. CDR3 sequence (DNA): TGTGCCAGCGGGTACAAAGCTAACTATGGCTACACCTTC. Amino acids: CASGYKANYGYTF.

The chain recombines TRBV5-5 with TRBJ2-5; 13 bases align to TRBD2. The length of the CDR3 is 19 residues. J lost 0 bases, V lost 4 bases, and 12 bases had no gene match. Germline loops: CDR1 SGHKS, CDR2 YYEKEE (reference sequence). The CDR3 DNA is TGTGCCAGCAGCCCCCGGTACACGACTAGCGGGAGGTACCAAGAGACCCAGTACTTC. Its protein product is CASSPRYTTSGRYQETQYF.

The chain joins TRBV28 to TRBJ1-6; 10 bases are a match to TRBD1. The V gene end was trimmed by 6 bases and the J gene end by 17 bases; junction bases not matched to a gene: 13. The CDR3 has 14 residues. Germline V gives CDR1 MDHEN, CDR2 SYDVKM. CDR3 protein: CASRTGTGVTRIHF. CDR3 nucleotide sequence: TGTGCCAGCAGGACCGGGACAGGGGTTACCCGGATCCACTTT.

The gene calls are TRBV4-3 and TRBJ1-6, with TRBD1 as a possible D gene (5 bases). CDR1 and CDR2 from the germline V gene are LGHNA and YSLEER. The V and J ends lost 1 base and 9 bases respectively, with 16 bases between them. This CDR3 contains 16 residues. The CDR3 here is CASSQGSREGISPLHF. CDR3 nucleotide sequence: TGCGCCAGCAGCCAAGGGAGCAGGGAAGGAATTTCACCCCTCCACTTT.

This clone was detected only once. The rearrangement links TRBV7-9 to TRBJ1-2, with a possible D match to TRBD1 (6 bases). V was clipped by 2 bases and J by 3 bases, with 13 bases between them. The V gene's germline CDR1 is SEHNR and CDR2 FQNEAQ (reference sequence). This CDR3 comprises 15 residues. The CDR3, as DNA: TGTGCCAGCAGCTTATTATCGCAGGGGTACTATGGCTACACCTTC. Its translation is CASSLLSQGYYGYTF. Drawing the rest from reference TRBV7-9 and TRBJ1-2, the complete variable domain is DTGVSQNPRHKITKRGQNVTFRCDPISEHNRLYWYRQTLGQGPEFLTYFQNEAQLEKSRLLSDRFSAERPKGSFSTLEIQRTEQGDSAMYLCASSLLSQGYYGYTFGSGTRLTVV.

The chain recombines TRBV11-2 with TRBJ1-2; D is undetermined. The CDR3 has 13 residues. Trimming took off 5 bases at V and 5 bases at J, with 12 bases between the two ends. The germline V gene encodes CDR1 SGHAT and CDR2 FQNNGV. The CDR3 loop reads CASSPTDAYGYTF. Written as DNA, the CDR3 is TGTGCCAGCAGCCCGACCGATGCTTATGGCTACACCTTC.

This sequence joins TRBV3-1 (or the pseudogene TRBV3-2) and TRBJ2-1; perhaps TRBD2 as D (6 bases). The CDR3 contains 15 residues. The V and J ends lost 3 bases and 3 bases respectively, with 12 bases between them. Germline CDR1 is LGHDT and CDR2 is YNNKEL (reference sequence). The CDR3 spells CASSHSGLNYNEQFF. The CDR3 coding sequence is TGTGCCAGCAGCCATAGCGGCTTAAACTACAATGAGCAGTTCTTC.

This clone showed up just a few times. This chain links TRBV5-1 with TRBJ2-5; maybe TRBD2 (5 bases). This CDR3 comprises 14 residues. In germline, CDR1 is SGHRS, CDR2 YFSETQ. V shed 0 bases and J shed 5 bases, with 11 bases lying between them. In nucleotides, the CDR3 is TGCGCCAGCAGCTTGGCACGCGGCGGGGAGACCCAGTACTTC. Its translation is CASSLARGGETQYF. Complete variable domain (other parts from reference TRBV5-1 and TRBJ2-5): KAGVTQTPRYLIKTRGQQVTLSCSPISGHRSVSWYQQTPGQGLQFLFEYFSETQRNKGNFPGRFSGRQFSNSRSEMNVSTLELGDSALYLCASSLARGGETQYFGPGTRLLVL.

The V and J genes are TRBV19 and TRBJ2-7; tentatively, D is TRBD2 (6 bases). The CDR3 runs to 12 residues. V was pared by 7 bases and J by 6 bases, with 13 bases between. Germline values: CDR1 LNHDA, CDR2 SQIVND (reference sequence). The CDR3 sequence: CASKEGAGEQYF. The CDR3 region has the DNA TGTGCCAGTAAGGAGGGAGCGGGCGAGCAGTACTTC.

This rearrangement joins TRBV30 to TRBJ2-1; 15 positions agree with TRBD2. Germline loops: CDR1 GTSNPN, CDR2 SVGIG (reference sequence). This CDR3 comprises 14 residues. The trim removed 2 bases at V and 9 bases at J, leaving 2 bases unmatched. CDR3 sequence: CAWSRGLAGGEQFF. The CDR3 bases are TGTGCCTGGAGTCGGGGACTAGCGGGGGGTGAGCAGTTCTTC.

The J gene is TRBJ2-3, the V gene TRBV19; TRBD2 agrees at 14 bases. V was clipped by 4 bases and J by 3 bases; unmatched bases: 6. The germline gives CDR1 LNHDA, CDR2 SQIVND (reference sequence). The CDR3 is 17 residues long. The chain's CDR3 is CASSKGLAGVLTDTQYF. In DNA, the CDR3 is TGTGCCAGTAGTAAGGGACTAGCGGGAGTTCTGACAGATACGCAGTATTTT.

The CDR3 DNA sequence: TGTGCCAGCAGCTTAATCCGGGCAACTAATGAAAAACTGTTTTTT. This codes for CASSLIRATNEKLFF. This chain links TRBV7-6 with TRBJ1-4; D gene uncertain. CDR3 length equals 15 residues. The germline V and J ends were trimmed by 2 bases and 0 bases, with 7 bases remaining between them. Germline V CDR1 and CDR2: SGHVS, FNYEAQ.

The rearrangement uses TRBV28 and TRBJ1-1; D not resolved. Per the germline V gene, CDR1 is MDHEN and CDR2 is SYDVKM. The CDR3 runs to 12 residues. V shed 6 bases and J shed 0 bases, with 5 bases lying between them. In DNA form, the CDR3 reads TGTGCCAGCAGACAATTGAACACTGAAGCTTTCTTT. This codes for CASRQLNTEAFF.

This rearrangement joins TRBV6-5 to TRBJ2-2; 10 bases are shared with TRBD1. Germline-derived CDR1 and CDR2 are MNHEY and SVGAGI. Trimming removed 7 bases from V and 6 bases from J; junction bases left unmatched: 8. This CDR3 has 15 amino acids. This chain's CDR3 is CASNRDRGSAGELFF. The CDR3 coding sequence is TGTGCCAGCAACCGGGACAGGGGTTCGGCCGGGGAGCTGTTTTTT.

CDR3 in amino acids: CASSTRRDTLNTGELFF. Written as DNA, the CDR3 is TGTGCCAGCAGCACTCGACGGGACACTTTAAACACCGGGGAGCTGTTTTTT. The genes are TRBV7-8 and TRBJ2-2, with TRBD1 as a possible D gene (6 bases). Trimming removed 5 bases at V and 2 bases at J, with 18 bases between. Looked up from germline, CDR1 is SGHVS and CDR2 is FQNEAQ. CDR3 length: 17 amino acids.

This clone is a singleton in its sample. The chain joins TRBV9 to TRBJ2-1, with D uncertain. Germline V gene sequence: CDR1 SGDLS, CDR2 YYNGEE. This CDR3 is built from 15 residues. V shed 0 bases and J shed 10 bases, with 17 bases lying between them. Here the CDR3 DNA reads TGTGCCAGCAGCGTAGAGGGCGGCAGCGTCCGGGAGCAGTTCTTC. As protein: CASSVEGGSVREQFF.

The CDR3: CASSLQGLNTEAFF. CDR3 DNA: TGCGCCAGCAGCCTACAGGGGTTGAACACTGAAGCTTTCTTT. This chain joins TRBV4-1 and TRBJ1-1; the match to TRBD1 covers 7 bases. CDR3 length: 14 residues. V trimming: 4 bases; J trimming: 0 bases; junction bases outside the gene matches: 2. Germline CDR1 MGHRA, CDR2 YSYEKL.

This chain joins TRBV7-9 and TRBJ1-1; 7 nucleotides agree with TRBD1. CDR3 length equals 16 residues. Germline V gives CDR1 SEHNR, CDR2 FQNEAQ (reference sequence). V shed 1 base and J 0 bases; nucleotides not matched to a gene: 5. The CDR3 DNA follows: TGTGCCAGCAGCTTAGTAGGACAGGCGTTGAACACTGAAGCTTTCTTT. Its protein is CASSLVGQALNTEAFF. The variable domain in full, completed from reference TRBV7-9 and TRBJ1-1, reads DTGVSQNPRHKITKRGQNVTFRCDPISEHNRLYWYRQTLGQGPEFLTYFQNEAQLEKSRLLSDRFSAERPKGSFSTLEIQRTEQGDSAMYLCASSLVGQALNTEAFFGQGTRLTVV.

CDR3 nucleotides: TGTGCCAGCAGCCACGGGGGTGGGAATAGCAATCAGCCCCAGCATTTT. As protein: CASSHGGGNSNQPQHF. The chain joins TRBV3-1 (or the pseudogene TRBV3-2) to TRBJ1-5; possible D gene TRBD1, 5 bases. The length of the CDR3 is 16 residues. Trimming stripped 3 bases from V and 0 bases from J, with 12 bases between. Germline V CDR1 and CDR2: LGHDT, YNNKEL (reference sequence).

V usage is TRBV29-1 and J usage is TRBJ2-2; 10 nucleotides match TRBD1. Germline CDR1 is SQVTM and CDR2 is ANQGSEA. Germline trimming cut 6 bases from V and 1 base from J; bases unmatched to any gene: 17. CDR3 length: 19 amino acids. DNA for the CDR3: TGCAGCGTAAGAGGGACCCGGGACAGGGGCCTGCAGAACACCGGGGAGCTGTTTTTT. This codes for CSVRGTRDRGLQNTGELFF.

The V call is TRBV9, the J call TRBJ2-6, with D possibly TRBD2 on 5 matching bases. Trimming shortened V by 7 bases and J by 0 bases, and 14 bases separated the two germline ends. Germline CDR1 is SGDLS and CDR2 is YYNGEE. The length of the CDR3 is 16 residues. CDR3 coding DNA: TGTGCCAGCGCCCGGGAACGGAGCTCTGGGGCCAACGTCCTGACTTTC. Translation: CASARERSSGANVLTF.

The V call is TRBV12-5, the J call TRBJ2-7, with a tentative D call TRBD2 (5 bases). Germline V gene data show CDR1 as LGHNT and CDR2 as FRNRAP. V was clipped by 1 base and J by 6 bases, with 22 bases between them. There are 17 residues in the CDR3. CDR3 loop: CASGLDNSGSRLGEQYF. The CDR3 bases are TGTGCTAGTGGTTTGGATAATTCTGGGAGCCGCCTAGGCGAGCAGTACTTC.

This clone was counted a few times. The chain is built from TRBV4-2 and TRBJ1-5; TRBD1 agrees at 7 bases. V dropped 1 base and J dropped 8; count of bases not matched to a gene: 8. Per the germline V gene, CDR1 is LGHNA and CDR2 is YNFKEQ. This CDR3 is 15 amino acids long. DNA for the CDR3: TGTGCCAGCAGCCAAGTCAGGCAGGGGGACGAGCCCCAGCATTTT. Translation: CASSQVRQGDEPQHF.

The CDR3 bases are TGTGCCAGTAGAGACGACGGGCCTACTAACTATGGCTACACCTTC. Translated: CASRDDGPTNYGYTF. J is TRBJ1-2 and V is TRBV19; D call uncertain. Germline CDR1 LNHDA, CDR2 SQIVND (reference sequence). V was cut by 6 bases and J by 0 bases, with 14 bases left in between. The CDR3 runs 15 residues.

The J gene is TRBJ2-1, the V gene TRBV4-3, with D perhaps matching TRBD1 or TRBD2 (5 bases each). There are 15 residues in the CDR3. V was shortened by 0 bases and J by 5 bases, with 11 bases between the two germline ends. CDR1 and CDR2 (germline): LGHNA, YSLEER. The CDR3 bases are TGCGCCAGCAGCCAAGAGGGACGGCCTGACAATGAGCAGTTCTTC. Translation gives CASSQEGRPDNEQFF.

The chain links TRBV9 to TRBJ2-2; maybe TRBD1 (6 bases). CDR3 length: 14 amino acids. The V gene's germline CDR1 is SGDLS and CDR2 YYNGEE. Trimming shortened V by 4 bases and J by 3 bases, and 10 bases separated the two germline ends. CDR3 residues: CASSYGGDTGELFF. The CDR3 DNA reads as TGTGCCAGCAGCTATGGGGGCGACACCGGGGAGCTGTTTTTT. Full variable domain (missing parts from reference TRBV9 and TRBJ2-2): DSGVTQTPKHLITATGQRVTLRCSPRSGDLSVYWYQQSLDQGLQFLIQYYNGEERAKGNILERFSAQQFPDLHSELNLSSLELGDSALYFCASSYGGDTGELFFGEGSRLTVL.

The rearrangement joins TRBV2 to TRBJ1-4; D is possibly TRBD1 (5 bases). CDR3 length equals 13 residues. V lost 6 bases and J lost 7, with 12 bases in between. The germline V gene encodes CDR1 SNHLY and CDR2 FYNNEI. The CDR3, as DNA: TGTGCCAGCAGGCTTAGTAGGGGTGAAAAACTGTTTTTT. It translates to CASRLSRGEKLFF.